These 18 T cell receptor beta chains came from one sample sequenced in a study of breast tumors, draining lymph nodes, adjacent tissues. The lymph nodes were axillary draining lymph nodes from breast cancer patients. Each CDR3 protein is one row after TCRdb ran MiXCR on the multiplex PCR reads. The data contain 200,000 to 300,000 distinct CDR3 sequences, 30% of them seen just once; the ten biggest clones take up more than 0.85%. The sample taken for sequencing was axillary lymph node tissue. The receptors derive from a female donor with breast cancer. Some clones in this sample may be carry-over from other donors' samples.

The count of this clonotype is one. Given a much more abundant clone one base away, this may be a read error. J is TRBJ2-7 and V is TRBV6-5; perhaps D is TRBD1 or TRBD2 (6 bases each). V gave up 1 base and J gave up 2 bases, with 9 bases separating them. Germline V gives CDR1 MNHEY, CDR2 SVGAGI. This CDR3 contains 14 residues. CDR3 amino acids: CASSYFGGPYEQYF. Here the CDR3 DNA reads TGTGCCAGCAGTTACTTCGGGGGCCCCTACGAGCAGTACTTC.

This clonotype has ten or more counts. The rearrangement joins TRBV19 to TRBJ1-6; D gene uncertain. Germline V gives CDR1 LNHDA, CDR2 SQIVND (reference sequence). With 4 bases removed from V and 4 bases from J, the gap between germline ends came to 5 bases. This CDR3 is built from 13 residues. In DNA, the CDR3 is TGTGCCAGTAGTAAGGCGTATAATTCACCCCTCCACTTT. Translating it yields CASSKAYNSPLHF.

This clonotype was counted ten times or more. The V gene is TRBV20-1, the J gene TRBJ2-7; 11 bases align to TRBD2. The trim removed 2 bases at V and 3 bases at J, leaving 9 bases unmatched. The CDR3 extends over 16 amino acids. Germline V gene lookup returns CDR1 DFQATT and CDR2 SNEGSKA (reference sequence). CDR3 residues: CSARSRRLAGFYEQYF. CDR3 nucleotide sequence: TGCAGTGCTAGAAGTCGTCGACTAGCGGGATTCTACGAGCAGTACTTC.

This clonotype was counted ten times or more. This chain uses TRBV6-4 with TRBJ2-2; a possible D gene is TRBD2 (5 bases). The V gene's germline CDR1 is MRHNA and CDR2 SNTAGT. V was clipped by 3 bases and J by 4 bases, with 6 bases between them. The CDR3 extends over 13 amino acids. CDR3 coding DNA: TGTGCCAGCAGTGAGGGGAGCACCGGGGAGCTGTTTTTT. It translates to CASSEGSTGELFF.

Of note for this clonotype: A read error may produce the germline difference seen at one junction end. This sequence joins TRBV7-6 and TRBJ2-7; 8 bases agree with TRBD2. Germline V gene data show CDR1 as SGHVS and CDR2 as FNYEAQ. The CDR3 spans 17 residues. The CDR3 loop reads CASSLVRGGSGTYQQCF. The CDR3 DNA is TGTGCCAGCAGCTTAGTCCGGGGGGGTAGCGGTACCTACCAGCAGTGCTTC. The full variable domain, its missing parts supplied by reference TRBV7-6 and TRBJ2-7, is GAGVSQSPRYKVTKRGQDVALRCDPISGHVSLYWYRQALGQGPEFLTYFNYEAQQDKSGLPNDRFSAERPEGSISTLTIQRTEQRDSAMYRCASSLVRGGSGTYQQCFGPGTRLTVT.

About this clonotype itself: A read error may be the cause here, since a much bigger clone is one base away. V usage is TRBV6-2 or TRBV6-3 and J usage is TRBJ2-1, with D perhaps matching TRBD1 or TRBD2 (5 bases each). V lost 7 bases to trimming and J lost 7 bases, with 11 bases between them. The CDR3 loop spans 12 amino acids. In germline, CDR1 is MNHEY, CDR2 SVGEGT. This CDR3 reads CASMGDLNEQFF. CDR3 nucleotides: TGTGCCAGCATGGGGGATTTGAATGAGCAGTTCTTC.

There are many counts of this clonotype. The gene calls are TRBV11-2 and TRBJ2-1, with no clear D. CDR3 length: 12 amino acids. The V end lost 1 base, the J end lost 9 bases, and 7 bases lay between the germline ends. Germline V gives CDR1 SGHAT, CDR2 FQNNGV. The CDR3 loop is CASSLGALEQFF. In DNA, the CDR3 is TGTGCCAGCAGCTTAGGGGCTCTTGAGCAGTTCTTC.

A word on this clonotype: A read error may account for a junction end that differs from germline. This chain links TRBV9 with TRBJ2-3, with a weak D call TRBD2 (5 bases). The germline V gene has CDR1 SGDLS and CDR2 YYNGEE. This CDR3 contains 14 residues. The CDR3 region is CASCVGPSTDTQYF. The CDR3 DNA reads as TGTGCCAGCTGCGTAGGTCCTAGCACGGATACGCAGTATTTT.

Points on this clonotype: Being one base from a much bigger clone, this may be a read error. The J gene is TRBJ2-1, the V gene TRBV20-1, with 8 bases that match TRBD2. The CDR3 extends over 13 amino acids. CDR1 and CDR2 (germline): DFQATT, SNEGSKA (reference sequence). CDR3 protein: CSASGGPLNAQFF. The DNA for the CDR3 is TGCAGTGCTTCGGGAGGGCCCTTGAATGCGCAGTTCTTC.

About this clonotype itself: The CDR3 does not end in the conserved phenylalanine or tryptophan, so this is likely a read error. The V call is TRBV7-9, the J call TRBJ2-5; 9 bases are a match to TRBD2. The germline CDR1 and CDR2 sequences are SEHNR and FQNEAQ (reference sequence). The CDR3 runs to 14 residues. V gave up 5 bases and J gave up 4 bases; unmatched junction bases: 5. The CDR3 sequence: CASSRGLASETQYS. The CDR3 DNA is TGTGCCAGCAGCCGAGGACTAGCGTCAGAGACCCAGTACTCC.

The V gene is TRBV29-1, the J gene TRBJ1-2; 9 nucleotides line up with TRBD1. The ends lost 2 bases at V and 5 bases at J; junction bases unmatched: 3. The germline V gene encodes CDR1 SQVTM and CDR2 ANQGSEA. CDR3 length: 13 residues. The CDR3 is CSVEPGTGYGYTF. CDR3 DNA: TGCAGCGTTGAACCTGGGACAGGGTATGGCTACACCTTC.

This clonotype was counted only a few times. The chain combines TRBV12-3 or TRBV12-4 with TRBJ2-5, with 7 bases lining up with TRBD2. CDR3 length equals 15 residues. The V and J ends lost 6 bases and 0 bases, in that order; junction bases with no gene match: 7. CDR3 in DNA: TGTGCCAGCAGCGGCATTAGCGGGTACCAAGAGACCCAGTACTTC. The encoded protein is CASSGISGYQETQYF.

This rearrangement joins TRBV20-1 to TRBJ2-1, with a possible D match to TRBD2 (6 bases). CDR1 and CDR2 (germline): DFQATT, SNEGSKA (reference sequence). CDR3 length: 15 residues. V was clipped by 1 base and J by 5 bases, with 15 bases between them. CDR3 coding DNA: TGCAGTGCTAGAGGCGGGGAAATTATCCACAATGAGCAGTTCTTC. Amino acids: CSARGGEIIHNEQFF.

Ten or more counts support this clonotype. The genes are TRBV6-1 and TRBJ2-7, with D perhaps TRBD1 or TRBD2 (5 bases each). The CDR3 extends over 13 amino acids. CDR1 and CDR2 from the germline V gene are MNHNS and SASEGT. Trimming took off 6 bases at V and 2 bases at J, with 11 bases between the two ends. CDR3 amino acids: CASSEGLPYEQYF. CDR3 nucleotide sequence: TGTGCCAGCAGCGAGGGGCTGCCCTACGAGCAGTACTTC.

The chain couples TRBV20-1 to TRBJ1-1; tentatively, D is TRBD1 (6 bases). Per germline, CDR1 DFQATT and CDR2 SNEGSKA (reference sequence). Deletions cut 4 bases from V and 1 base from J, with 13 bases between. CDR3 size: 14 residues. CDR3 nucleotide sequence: TGCAGTGCTACGAGGACAGTCACGAACACTGAAGCTTTCTTT. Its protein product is CSATRTVTNTEAFF.

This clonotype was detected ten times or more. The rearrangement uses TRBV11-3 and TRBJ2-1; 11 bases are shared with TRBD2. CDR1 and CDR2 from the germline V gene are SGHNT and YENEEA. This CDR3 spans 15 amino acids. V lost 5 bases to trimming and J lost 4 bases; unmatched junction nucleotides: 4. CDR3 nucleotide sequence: TGTGCCAGCAGCCCGGGACTAGCGGCATACAATGAGCAGTTCTTC. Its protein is CASSPGLAAYNEQFF.

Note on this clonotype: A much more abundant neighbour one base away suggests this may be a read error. The CDR3 DNA follows: TGCGCCGGCGGACAGCACCTCACAGATACGCAGCATTTT. This gives the protein CAGGQHLTDTQHF. This sequence joins TRBV10-2 and TRBJ2-3; weak D call: TRBD1 (6 bases). The better agreement between TRBJ1-5 and the DNA end casts doubt on the J call. Per germline, CDR1 WSHSY and CDR2 SAAADI. The CDR3 runs to 13 residues.

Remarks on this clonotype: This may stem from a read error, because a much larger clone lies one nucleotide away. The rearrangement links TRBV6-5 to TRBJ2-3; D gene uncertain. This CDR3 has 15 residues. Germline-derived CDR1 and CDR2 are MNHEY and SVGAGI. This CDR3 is CASSYSKGFADTRYF. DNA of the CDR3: TGTGCCAGCAGTTACTCGAAGGGTTTTGCAGATACGCGGTATTTT.